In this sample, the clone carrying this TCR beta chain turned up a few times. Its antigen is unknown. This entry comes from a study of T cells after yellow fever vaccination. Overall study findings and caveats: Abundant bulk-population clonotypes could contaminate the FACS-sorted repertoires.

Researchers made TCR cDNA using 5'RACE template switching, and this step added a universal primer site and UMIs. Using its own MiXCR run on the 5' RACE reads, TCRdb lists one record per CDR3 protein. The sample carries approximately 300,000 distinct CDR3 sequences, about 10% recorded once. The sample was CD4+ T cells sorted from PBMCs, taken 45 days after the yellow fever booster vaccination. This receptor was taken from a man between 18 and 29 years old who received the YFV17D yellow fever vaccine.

CDR3 protein: CASSKTINTEAFF. In nucleotides, the CDR3 is TGTGCCAGCTCAAAGACCATTAACACTGAAGCTTTCTTT. The chain employs TRBV25-1 and TRBJ1-1; no definite D call. Germline CDR1 MGHDK, CDR2 SYGVNS. The V gene lost 8 bases and the J gene lost 2 bases, with 12 bases spanning the gap. CDR3 length: 13 amino acids.